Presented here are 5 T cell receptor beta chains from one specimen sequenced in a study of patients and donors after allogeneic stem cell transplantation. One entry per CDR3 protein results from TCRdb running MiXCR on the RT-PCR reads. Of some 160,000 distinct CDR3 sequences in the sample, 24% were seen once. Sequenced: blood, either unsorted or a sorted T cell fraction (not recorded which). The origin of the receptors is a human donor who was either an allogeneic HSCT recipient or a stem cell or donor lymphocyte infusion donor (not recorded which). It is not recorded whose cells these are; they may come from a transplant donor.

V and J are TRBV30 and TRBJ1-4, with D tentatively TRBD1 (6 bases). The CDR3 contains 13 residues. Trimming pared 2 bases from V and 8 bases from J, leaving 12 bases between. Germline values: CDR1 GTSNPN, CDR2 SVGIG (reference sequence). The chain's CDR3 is CAWSSGAWEKLFF. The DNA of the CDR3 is TGTGCCTGGAGTTCAGGGGCGTGGGAAAAACTGTTTTTT.

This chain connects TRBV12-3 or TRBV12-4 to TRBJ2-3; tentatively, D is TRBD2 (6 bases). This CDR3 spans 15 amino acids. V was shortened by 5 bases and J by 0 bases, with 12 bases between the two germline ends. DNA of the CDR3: TGTGCCAGCAGTCCCTCTAGCGCTAGCACAGATACGCAGTATTTT. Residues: CASSPSSASTDTQYF.

The DNA for the CDR3 is TGTGCCAGCTCACCATCCTCTGGGGGGGAGACCCAGTACTTC. Its protein is CASSPSSGGETQYF. The J gene is TRBJ2-5, the V gene TRBV18; maybe TRBD2 (6 bases). Germline V lookup: CDR1 KGHSH, CDR2 LQKENI. Trimming stripped 2 bases from V and 5 bases from J, with 12 bases between. CDR3 size: 14 residues. Complete variable domain (other parts from reference TRBV18 and TRBJ2-5): NAGVMQNPRHLVRRRGQEARLRCSPMKGHSHVYWYRQLPEEGLKFMVYLQKENIIDESGMPKERFSAEFPKEGPSILRIQQVVRGDSAAYFCASSPSSGGETQYFGPGTRLLVL.

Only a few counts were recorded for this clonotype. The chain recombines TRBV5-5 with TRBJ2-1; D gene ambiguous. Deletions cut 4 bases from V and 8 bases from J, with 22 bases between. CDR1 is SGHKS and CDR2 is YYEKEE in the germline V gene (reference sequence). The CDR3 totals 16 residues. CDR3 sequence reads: CASSPTAARNGDEQFF. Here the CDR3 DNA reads TGTGCCAGCAGCCCCACCGCGGCTAGAAATGGTGATGAGCAGTTCTTC.

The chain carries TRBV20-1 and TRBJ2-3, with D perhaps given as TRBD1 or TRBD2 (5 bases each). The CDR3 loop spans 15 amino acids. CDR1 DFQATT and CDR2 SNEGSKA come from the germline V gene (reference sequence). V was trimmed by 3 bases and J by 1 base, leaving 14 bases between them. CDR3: CSASLRQGGTDTQYF. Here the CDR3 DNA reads TGCAGTGCTAGTTTACGTCAGGGAGGCACAGATACGCAGTATTTT.